Only one count was recorded for the clone carrying this T cell receptor (beta chain). This specimen comes from a study of blood T cell repertoires in COVID-19. The table came from immunoSEQ multiplex PCR; TCRdb's copy has only in-frame clones and leaves some out. Among under 35,000 clones, more than 80% were seen once, and the ten largest hold roughly 7%. Germline V gene data show CDR1 as MNHNS and CDR2 as SASEGT. Trimming took 2 bases from V and 2 from J, leaving 16 bases between them. The CDR3 has 16 amino acids. The V and J genes are TRBV6-1 and TRBJ2-7, with D possibly being TRBD1 (5 bases). The source of this sequence is a human donor in a cohort sampled during active COVID-19. Sequencing was carried out using peripheral blood. The CDR3 nucleotides read TGTGCCAGCAGTGAATATGACGTAGGGGCCACCTACGAGCAGTACTTC. It specifies CASSEYDVGATYEQYF.